One and the same sample provided the 24 T cell receptor beta chains below, sequenced in a study of T cells in Graves' hyperthyroidism and ophthalmopathy. Amplification targeted TCR beta CDR3 regions from RNA transcripts. HTBI primers drove first-round RT-PCR of the TCR CDR3. A single record per CDR3 protein comes from TCRdb applying MiXCR to the multiplex PCR reads. This table has about 680,000 distinct CDR3 sequences, 35% appearing once. Sample: blood. These receptors were taken from a woman aged 40 to 55 with Graves' hyperthyroidism.

This chain uses TRBV11-3 with TRBJ1-6, with unresolved D. The length of the CDR3 is 14 residues. CDR1 is SGHNT and CDR2 is YENEEA in the germline V gene. V lost 11 bases and J 7 bases, leaving 18 bases between the germline ends. CDR3 in amino acids: CAWSAGTGNSPLHF. As DNA, the CDR3 is TGTGCCTGGAGCGCCGGAACCGGGAATTCACCCCTCCACTTT.

The chain combines TRBV7-8 with TRBJ2-7; 15 nucleotides line up with TRBD2. V gave up 5 bases and J gave up 6 bases; unmatched junction bases: 8. The V gene's germline CDR1 is SGHVS and CDR2 FQNEAQ. The CDR3 covers 16 residues. CDR3 DNA sequence: TGTGCCAGCAGCGTTGGACTAGCGGGGGGGCAGGGCGAGCAGTACTTC. This translates into CASSVGLAGGQGEQYF. The entire variable domain, with the rest obtained from reference TRBV7-8 and TRBJ2-7, is as follows: GAGVSQSPRYKVAKRGQDVALRCDPISGHVSLFWYQQALGQGPEFLTYFQNEAQLDKSGLPSDRFFAERPEGSVSTLKIQRTQQEDSAVYLCASSVGLAGGQGEQYFGPGTRLTVT.

The chain couples TRBV15 to TRBJ1-5, with 11 bases that match TRBD1. The germline V gene has CDR1 LNHNV and CDR2 YYDKDF (reference sequence). The CDR3 contains 14 residues. The V segment lost 3 bases and the J segment 7 bases; nucleotides outside the gene matches: 2. CDR3 nucleotide sequence: TGTGCCACCAGCAGCGGGACAGGGGGACAGCCCCAGCATTTT. It encodes CATSSGTGGQPQHF.

The rearrangement uses TRBV20-1 and TRBJ2-7; 8 bases agree with TRBD1. The germline CDR1 and CDR2 sequences are DFQATT and SNEGSKA (reference sequence). V shed 0 bases, J shed 2 bases, and the junction held 9 bases outside the gene matches. The CDR3 totals 16 residues. Here the CDR3 reads CSARDGVQGETYEQYF. The CDR3 nucleotides read TGCAGTGCTAGAGATGGGGTACAGGGGGAGACCTACGAGCAGTACTTC.

The rearrangement joins TRBV7-2 to TRBJ2-7; TRBD2 is a possible D gene (5 bases). The CDR3 extends over 13 amino acids. Germline CDR1 is SGHTA and CDR2 is FQGNSA. V lost 9 bases and J 3 bases, leaving 15 bases between the germline ends. CDR3 DNA: TGTGCCAGTAGTATCGGCGGGTTCTACGAGCAGTACTTC. It is translated as CASSIGGFYEQYF.

The gene calls are TRBV6-5 and TRBJ2-5; possibly TRBD2 for D (6 bases). Trimming removed 0 bases at V and 9 bases at J, with 8 bases between. CDR3 length: 12 amino acids. CDR1 MNHEY and CDR2 SVGAGI come from the germline V gene. The CDR3 DNA sequence: TGTGCCAGCAGTTACTCAAGGGAGGCCCAGTACTTC. It specifies CASSYSREAQYF.

The gene calls are TRBV2 and TRBJ2-7, with D tentatively TRBD2 (6 bases). The end of the DNA aligns better with TRBJ2-1, so the J call may be wrong. Germline-derived CDR1 and CDR2 are SNHLY and FYNNEI. The CDR3 contains 13 residues. CDR3 DNA sequence: TGTGCCAGCCAGCGGAGGGGTGGTGGTGAGCAGTTCTTC. It specifies CASQRRGGGEQFF.

This clonotype was seen just once. The junction does not match germline at one end; this may be a read error. The V gene is TRBV7-9, the J gene TRBJ2-7; D may be TRBD2 (5 bases). Per germline, CDR1 SEHNR and CDR2 FQNEAQ (reference sequence). The CDR3 consists of 17 residues. In nucleotides, the CDR3 is TGTGCCAGCGGCTTAGGACGAGAGGGATTCAGCTCCTACGAGCAGTACTTC. The encoded protein is CASGLGREGFSSYEQYF.

The chain is built from TRBV19 and TRBJ2-7; TRBD2 aligns across 9 bases. Germline V gives CDR1 LNHDA, CDR2 SQIVND (reference sequence). V lost 7 bases and J lost 3; bases outside the gene matches: 7. This CDR3 region has 14 residues. The CDR3 coding sequence is TGTGCCAGTACCGCGGGAGGGACTTTCTACGAGCAGTACTTC. Its translation is CASTAGGTFYEQYF.

This chain joins TRBV28 and TRBJ2-5, with a tentative D call TRBD1 (6 bases). There are 20 residues in the CDR3. Germline V gene sequence: CDR1 MDHEN, CDR2 SYDVKM. Trimming left V 1 base short and J 2 bases short, with 26 bases between. As DNA, the CDR3 is TGTGCCAGCAGTTTATTGCTCCTCAGGCGCCTAGGGACACAACAAGAGACCCAGTACTTC. It codes for CASSLLLLRRLGTQQETQYF.

This clonotype was found a few times. The chain recombines TRBV10-3 with TRBJ1-4; D unresolved. The CDR3 runs 13 residues. In germline, CDR1 is ENHRY, CDR2 SYGVKD. V was trimmed by 10 bases and J by 1 base, leaving 10 bases between them. The CDR3, as DNA: TGTGCCACCTGGGGAGGAACTAATGAAAAACTGTTTTTT. Its translation: CATWGGTNEKLFF.

The chain has TRBV28 and TRBJ1-4; D is perhaps TRBD1 (6 bases). The CDR3 is 12 amino acids. Germline V gene lookup returns CDR1 MDHEN and CDR2 SYDVKM. Trimming took 4 bases from V and 8 from J, leaving 8 bases between them. The CDR3 reads CASSWGQEKLFF. The CDR3 nucleotides are TGTGCCAGCAGTTGGGGGCAGGAAAAACTGTTTTTT.

Note on this clonotype: A read error may be the cause here, since a much bigger clone is one base away. The chain uses TRBV6-5 and TRBJ2-7; the D gene could be TRBD1 or TRBD2 (6 bases each). V lost 6 bases, J lost 9 bases, and 21 bases lay in between. Germline CDR1 MNHEY, CDR2 SVGAGI. This CDR3 is built from 14 residues. CDR3 region: CASRRTGRNNGQYF. Here the CDR3 DNA reads TGTGCCAGCAGGCGAACAGGGAGGAACAACGGGCAGTACTTC.

In its sample, this clonotype was seen many times. The chain uses TRBV19 and TRBJ1-2; 9 nucleotides line up with TRBD1. The CDR3 runs 13 residues. V shed 6 bases and J 7 bases; nucleotides not matched to a gene: 6. Per germline, CDR1 LNHDA and CDR2 SQIVND (reference sequence). CDR3 region: CASRPGQGFGYTF. The CDR3, as DNA: TGTGCCAGTAGGCCGGGACAGGGATTTGGCTACACCTTC.

There are many counts of this clonotype. The chain uses TRBV7-9 and TRBJ1-2, with TRBD1 matching 7 bases. J gave up 6 bases and V 1 base, and 5 bases lay outside the gene matches. Germline-derived CDR1 and CDR2 are SEHNR and FQNEAQ (reference sequence). This CDR3 is built from 14 residues. The CDR3 DNA sequence: TGTGCCAGCAGCTTAGGGGACAGTGGGCATGGCTACACCTTC. Its protein product is CASSLGDSGHGYTF.

V is TRBV20-1 and J is TRBJ1-6, with TRBD1 identical over 7 bases. In germline, CDR1 is DFQATT, CDR2 SNEGSKA (reference sequence). The CDR3 spans 13 residues. Trimming at V came to 2 bases and at J to 9 bases, leaving 4 bases not matched to a gene. In DNA form, the CDR3 reads TGCAGTGCTAGATCCCCAGGGGGTTCACCCCTCCACTTT. This sequence encodes CSARSPGGSPLHF.

Ten or more counts support this clonotype. The CDR3 region has the DNA TGCAGCGTTGAAGCGTCGGACTATGGCTACACCTTC. This sequence encodes CSVEASDYGYTF. The V gene is TRBV29-1, the J gene TRBJ1-2; D unclear. V was pared by 1 base and J by 3 bases, with 6 bases between. Germline V gene data show CDR1 as SQVTM and CDR2 as ANQGSEA. The CDR3 has 12 residues.

This clonotype was detected ten times or more. V and J are TRBV7-2 and TRBJ1-3; the D is unclear. The CDR3 sequence is 16 residues long. V was trimmed by 0 bases and J by 0 bases, leaving 9 bases between them. Germline CDR1 reads SGHTA; CDR2 reads FQGNSA. The CDR3 spells CASSLAGGGSGNTIYF. The CDR3 nucleotides read TGTGCCAGCAGCTTAGCGGGCGGTGGCTCTGGAAACACCATATATTTT.

This clonotype was detected ten times or more. The chain joins TRBV20-1 to TRBJ1-5, with D possibly being TRBD1 (5 bases). The CDR3 loop spans 15 amino acids. Germline assignment: CDR1 DFQATT and CDR2 SNEGSKA (reference sequence). V was trimmed by 3 bases and J by 3 bases, leaving 15 bases between them. Here the CDR3 DNA reads TGCAGTGCTAGTACGGTGACAGCCTTCAATCAGCCCCAGCATTTT. Protein: CSASTVTAFNQPQHF.

This clonotype was observed a few times. The DNA of the CDR3 is TGTGCCAGCAGTATCGAGCAGGGACAAGAGACCCAGTACTTC. Translation: CASSIEQGQETQYF. The gene calls are TRBV12-3 or TRBV12-4 and TRBJ2-5, with D possibly matching TRBD1 (5 bases). V was trimmed by 5 bases and J by 2 bases, leaving 12 bases between them. The CDR3 totals 14 residues.

In this sample, this clonotype turned up a few times. This chain connects TRBV24-1 to TRBJ2-7; 7 bases align to TRBD1. Germline trimming cut 2 bases from V and 2 bases from J; bases unmatched to any gene: 2. Germline CDR1 KGHDR, CDR2 SFDVKD. CDR3 length: 14 residues. The CDR3 DNA follows: TGTGCCACCAGTGATTCCCAGGGGGCCTACGAGCAGTACTTC. Translating gives CATSDSQGAYEQYF.

The chain couples TRBV7-2 to TRBJ1-2; tentative D call: TRBD1 (6 bases). V gave up 8 bases and J gave up 1 base, with 35 bases separating them. Looked up from germline, CDR1 is SGHTA and CDR2 is FQGNSA. This CDR3 is 21 amino acids long. As DNA, the CDR3 is TGTGCCAGCCCCCCCGGGGGCAGGGGCCTTTTGGGTCGGGCTTTTAACTATGGCTACACCTTC. It specifies CASPPGGRGLLGRAFNYGYTF. The variable domain in full, with the rest retrieved from reference TRBV7-2 and TRBJ1-2, is GAGVSQSPSNKVTEKGKDVELRCDPISGHTALYWYRQSLGQGLEFLIYFQGNSAPDKSGLPSDRFSAERTGGSVSTLTIQRTQQEDSAVYLCASPPGGRGLLGRAFNYGYTFGSGTRLTVV.

This clonotype appeared once. The chain employs TRBV19 and TRBJ2-2; D is undetermined. With 1 base removed from V and 8 bases from J, the gap between germline ends came to 8 bases. Germline values: CDR1 LNHDA, CDR2 SQIVND (reference sequence). This CDR3 has 13 amino acids. The CDR3 loop is CASSIALAGELFF. In nucleotides, the CDR3 is TGTGCCAGTAGTATAGCTTTGGCGGGGGAGCTGTTTTTT. The full variable domain, completed using reference TRBV19 and TRBJ2-2, is DGGITQSPKYLFRKEGQNVTLSCEQNLNHDAMYWYRQDPGQGLRLIYYSQIVNDFQKGDIAEGYSVSREKKESFPLTVTSAQKNPTAFYLCASSIALAGELFFGEGSRLTVL.

This clonotype was picked up a small number of times. CDR3 bases: TGTGCCAGCAGCGCCCTAGCAGCTAGCACAGATACGCAGTATTTT. It encodes CASSALAASTDTQYF. V gene TRBV6-1 combines with J gene TRBJ2-3; tentative D call: TRBD2 (5 bases). The CDR3 sequence is 15 residues long. Per germline, CDR1 MNHNS and CDR2 SASEGT. V was pared by 6 bases and J by 0 bases, with 13 bases between.